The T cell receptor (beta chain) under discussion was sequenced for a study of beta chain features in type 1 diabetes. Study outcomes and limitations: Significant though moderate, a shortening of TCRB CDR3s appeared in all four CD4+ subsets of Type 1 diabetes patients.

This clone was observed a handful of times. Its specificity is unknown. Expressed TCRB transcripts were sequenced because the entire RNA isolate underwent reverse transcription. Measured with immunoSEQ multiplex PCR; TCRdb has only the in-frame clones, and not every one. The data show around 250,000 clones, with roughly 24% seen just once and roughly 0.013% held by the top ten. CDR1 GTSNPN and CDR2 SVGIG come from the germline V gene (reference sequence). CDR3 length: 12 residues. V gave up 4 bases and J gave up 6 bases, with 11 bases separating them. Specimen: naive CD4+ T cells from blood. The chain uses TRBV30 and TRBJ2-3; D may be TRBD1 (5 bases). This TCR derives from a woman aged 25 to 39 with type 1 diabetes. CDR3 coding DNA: TGTGCCTGGACGCAGGGCGCGGATACGCAGTATTTT. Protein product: CAWTQGADTQYF.